A single sample gave rise to the 2 T cell receptor beta chains below, sequenced in a study of Ad26.COV2.S vaccination and SARS-CoV-2 variants. Using immunoSEQ multiplex PCR, the repertoire was profiled, and TCRdb retains in-frame clones only, with some absent. The sample has about 400,000 clones, around four fifths seen once. This sample's treatment: 19 received Ad26.COV2.S at low or high dose, single or two shots; five or six received placebo; per-sample allocation not given. The investigators took samples on day 63 after the first vaccine or placebo injection. Sequenced material: peripheral blood, taken in a trial of Ad26.COV2.S vaccine versus placebo. The receptors were sampled from a person aged 18-65 years who received the Ad26.COV2.S COVID-19 vaccine or a placebo.

V usage is TRBV5-6 and J usage is TRBJ2-3; unclear D gene. Germline V lookup: CDR1 SGHDT, CDR2 YYEEEE. The CDR3 contains 15 residues. V lost 0 bases to trimming and J lost 0 bases, with 8 bases between them. The DNA for the CDR3 is TGTGCCAGCAGCTTGGCCTTAACTAGCACAGATACGCAGTATTTT. As protein: CASSLALTSTDTQYF.

This clone was seen a few times. This specimen includes other DNA sequences encoding the same CDR3. The J gene is TRBJ2-3, the V gene TRBV24-1; no firm D call. CDR1 is KGHDR and CDR2 is SFDVKD in the germline V gene. This CDR3 has 13 residues. Trimming cost V 5 bases and J 1 base, with 6 bases left between them. The CDR3 sequence: CATSVDGTDTQYF. Written as DNA, the CDR3 is TGTGCCACCAGTGTTGACGGCACAGATACGCAGTATTTT.